The text below deals with one T cell receptor (beta chain). Original handling: Scientists estimated how many nucleated cells there were by amplifying reference gene primers. Profiled with immunoSEQ multiplex PCR; TCRdb holds only in-frame clones, not every one. The DNA gave D and trimming, while V, J and clone size come from that table. The sample contains 120,000 to 150,000 clones, roughly 84% of which appear only once. The sample is drawn from a study of blood T cell repertoires in COVID-19. Study-wide context: Sites across the United States, Italy and Spain contributed samples from acute and convalescent COVID-19. The cDNA or gDNA used as material had been derived from T cells, B-cell-depleted T cells, or PBMCs.

The trim removed 8 bases at V and 7 bases at J, leaving 8 bases unmatched. The CDR3 length is 13 residues. CDR1 and CDR2 from the germline V gene are LNHDA and SQIVND (reference sequence). V usage is TRBV19 and J usage is TRBJ1-1; 9 bases are shared with TRBD1. The source is a human donor in a cohort sampled during active COVID-19. Sequenced input: peripheral blood. The CDR3 DNA is TGTGCCAGTGGGGGACAGGGAAGGGTTGAAGCTTTCTTT. Residues: CASGGQGRVEAFF.